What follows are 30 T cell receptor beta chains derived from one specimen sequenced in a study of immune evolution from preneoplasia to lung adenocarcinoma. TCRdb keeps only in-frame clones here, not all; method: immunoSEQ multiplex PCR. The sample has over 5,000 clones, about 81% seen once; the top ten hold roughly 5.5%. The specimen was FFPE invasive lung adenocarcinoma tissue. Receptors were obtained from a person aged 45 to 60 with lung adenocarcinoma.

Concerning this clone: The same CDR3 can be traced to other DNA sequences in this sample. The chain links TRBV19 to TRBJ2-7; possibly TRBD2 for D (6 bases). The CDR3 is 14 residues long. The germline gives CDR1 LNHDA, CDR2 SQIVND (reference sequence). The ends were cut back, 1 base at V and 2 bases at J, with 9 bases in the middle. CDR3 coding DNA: TGTGCCAGTAGTATAGGCGGCGGGACCTACGAGCAGTACTTC. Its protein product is CASSIGGGTYEQYF.

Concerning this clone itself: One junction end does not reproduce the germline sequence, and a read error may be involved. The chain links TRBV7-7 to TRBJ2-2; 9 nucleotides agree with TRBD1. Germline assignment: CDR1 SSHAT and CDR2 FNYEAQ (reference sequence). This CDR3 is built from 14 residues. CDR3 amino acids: CASSETGGTGELFF. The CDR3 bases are TGTGCTAGCAGCGAGACAGGGGGCACCGGGGAGCTGTTTTTT.

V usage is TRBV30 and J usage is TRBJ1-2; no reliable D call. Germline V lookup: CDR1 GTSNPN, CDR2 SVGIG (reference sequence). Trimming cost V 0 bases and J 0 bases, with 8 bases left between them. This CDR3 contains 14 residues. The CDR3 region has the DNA TGTGCCTGGAGTGTTACCTTTCCTAACTATGGCTACACCTTC. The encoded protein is CAWSVTFPNYGYTF.

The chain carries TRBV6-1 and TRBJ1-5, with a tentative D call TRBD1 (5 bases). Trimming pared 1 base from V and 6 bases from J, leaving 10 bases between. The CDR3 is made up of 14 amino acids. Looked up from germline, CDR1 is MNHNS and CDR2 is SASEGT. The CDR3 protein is CASSEVAGGQPQHF. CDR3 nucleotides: TGTGCCAGCAGTGAAGTGGCCGGGGGTCAGCCCCAGCATTTT.

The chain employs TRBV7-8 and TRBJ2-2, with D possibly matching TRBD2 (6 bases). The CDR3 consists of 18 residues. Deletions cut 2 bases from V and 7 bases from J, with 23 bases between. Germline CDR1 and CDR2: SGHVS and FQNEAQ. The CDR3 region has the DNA TGTGCCAGCAGCTTAAGGGGATTGGACTTCGCGGGGTACGGGGAGCTGTTTTTT. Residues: CASSLRGLDFAGYGELFF.

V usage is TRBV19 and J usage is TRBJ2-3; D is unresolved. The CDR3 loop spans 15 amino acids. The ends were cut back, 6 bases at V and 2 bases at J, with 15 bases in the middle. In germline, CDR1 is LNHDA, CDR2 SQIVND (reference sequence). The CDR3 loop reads CASRHRALNTDTQYF. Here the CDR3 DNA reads TGTGCCAGTAGGCACCGGGCTCTAAACACAGATACGCAGTATTTT.

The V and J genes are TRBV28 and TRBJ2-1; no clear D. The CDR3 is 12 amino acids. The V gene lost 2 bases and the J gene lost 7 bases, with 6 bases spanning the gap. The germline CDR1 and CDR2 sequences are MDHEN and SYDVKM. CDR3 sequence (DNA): TGTGCCAGCAGTTTAGTGCGGAATGAGCAGTTCTTC. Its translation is CASSLVRNEQFF.

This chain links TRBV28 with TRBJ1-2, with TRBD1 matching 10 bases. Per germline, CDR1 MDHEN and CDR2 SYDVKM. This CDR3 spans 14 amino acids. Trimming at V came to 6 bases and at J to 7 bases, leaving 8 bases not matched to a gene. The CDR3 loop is CASSKDRGEGGYTF. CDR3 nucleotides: TGTGCCAGCAGCAAGGACAGGGGGGAGGGTGGCTACACCTTC.

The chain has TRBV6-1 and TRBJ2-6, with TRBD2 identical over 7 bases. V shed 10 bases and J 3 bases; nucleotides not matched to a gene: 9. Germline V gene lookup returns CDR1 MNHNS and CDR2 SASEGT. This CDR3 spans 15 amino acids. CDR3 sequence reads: CATRTGGSGANVLTF. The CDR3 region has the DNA TGTGCCACCCGGACCGGGGGGAGTGGGGCCAACGTCCTGACTTTC.

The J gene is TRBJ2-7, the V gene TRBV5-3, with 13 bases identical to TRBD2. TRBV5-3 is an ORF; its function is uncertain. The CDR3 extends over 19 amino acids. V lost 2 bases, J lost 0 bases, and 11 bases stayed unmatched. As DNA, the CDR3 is TGTGCCAGAAGCTTATCCGGACTAGCGGGAGCTAGGGGCTCCTACGAGCAGTACTTC. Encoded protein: CARSLSGLAGARGSYEQYF.

The CDR3 DNA follows: TGTGCCATCAGTGAAGAGGCCCCCCAAGAGACCCAGTACTTC. The encoded protein is CAISEEAPQETQYF. J is TRBJ2-5 and V is TRBV10-3; D is unresolved. The CDR3 consists of 14 residues. In germline, CDR1 is ENHRY, CDR2 SYGVKD. V was shortened by 3 bases and J by 1 base, with 9 bases between the two germline ends.

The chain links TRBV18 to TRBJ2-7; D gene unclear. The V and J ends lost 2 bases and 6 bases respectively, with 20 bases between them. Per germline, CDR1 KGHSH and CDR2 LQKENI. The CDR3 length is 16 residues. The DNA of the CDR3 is TGTGCCAGCTCACCATCGGTCCAGTCCCTGTTCCCCGAGCAGTACTTC. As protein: CASSPSVQSLFPEQYF.

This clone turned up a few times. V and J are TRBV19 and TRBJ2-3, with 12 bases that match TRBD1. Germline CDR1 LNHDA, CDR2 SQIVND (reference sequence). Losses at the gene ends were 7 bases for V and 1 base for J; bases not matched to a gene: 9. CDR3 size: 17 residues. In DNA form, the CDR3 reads TGTGCCAGTATTCCGGGACAGGGGGCTCTAGGCACAGATACGCAGTATTTT. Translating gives CASIPGQGALGTDTQYF.

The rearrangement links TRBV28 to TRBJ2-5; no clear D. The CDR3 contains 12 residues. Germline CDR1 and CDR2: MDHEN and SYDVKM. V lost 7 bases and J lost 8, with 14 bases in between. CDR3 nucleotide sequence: TGTGCCAGCACCCTCCCGAGAGGCACCCAGTACTTC. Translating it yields CASTLPRGTQYF.

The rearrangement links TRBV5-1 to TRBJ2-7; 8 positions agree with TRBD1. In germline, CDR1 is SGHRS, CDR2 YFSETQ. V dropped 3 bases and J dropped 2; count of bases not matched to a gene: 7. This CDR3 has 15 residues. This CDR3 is CASSSRGQGPYEQYF. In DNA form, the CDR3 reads TGCGCCAGCAGCTCTCGCGGACAGGGACCCTACGAGCAGTACTTC.

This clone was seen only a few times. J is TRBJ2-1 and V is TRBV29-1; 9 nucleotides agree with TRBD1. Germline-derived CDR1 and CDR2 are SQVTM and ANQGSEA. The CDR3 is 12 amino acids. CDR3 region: CTQSGTGQFQFF. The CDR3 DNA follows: TGCACCCAATCCGGGACAGGGCAATTTCAGTTCTTC.

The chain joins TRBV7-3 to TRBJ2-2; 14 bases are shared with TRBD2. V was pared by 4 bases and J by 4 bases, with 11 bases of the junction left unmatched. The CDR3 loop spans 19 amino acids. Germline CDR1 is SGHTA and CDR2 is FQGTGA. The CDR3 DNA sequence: TGTGCCAGCAGCTCTCGTACCGGGACTAGCGGGAGTGGCACCGGGGAGCTGTTTTTT. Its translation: CASSSRTGTSGSGTGELFF.

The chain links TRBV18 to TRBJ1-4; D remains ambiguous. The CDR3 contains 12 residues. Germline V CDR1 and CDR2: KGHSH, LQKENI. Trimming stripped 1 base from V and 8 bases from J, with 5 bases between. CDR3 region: CASSPRGEKLFF. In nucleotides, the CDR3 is TGTGCCAGCTCACCACGTGGGGAAAAACTGTTTTTT.

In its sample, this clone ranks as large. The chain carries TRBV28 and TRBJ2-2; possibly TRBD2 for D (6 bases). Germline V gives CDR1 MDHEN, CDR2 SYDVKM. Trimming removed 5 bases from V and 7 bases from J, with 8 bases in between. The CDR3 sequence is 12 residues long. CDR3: CASSGGYGELFF. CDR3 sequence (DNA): TGTGCCAGCAGTGGAGGGTACGGGGAGCTGTTTTTT.

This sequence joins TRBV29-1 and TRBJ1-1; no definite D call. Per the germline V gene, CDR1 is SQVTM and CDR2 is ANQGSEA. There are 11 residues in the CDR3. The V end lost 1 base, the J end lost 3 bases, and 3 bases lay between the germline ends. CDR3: CSVEGDTEAFF. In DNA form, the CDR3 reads TGCAGCGTTGAAGGTGACACTGAAGCTTTCTTT.

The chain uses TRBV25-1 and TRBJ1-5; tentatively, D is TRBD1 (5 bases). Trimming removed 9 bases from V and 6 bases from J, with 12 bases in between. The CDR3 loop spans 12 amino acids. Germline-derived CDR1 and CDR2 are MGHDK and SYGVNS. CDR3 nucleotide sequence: TGTGCCAGTATTCCTGGGGGTCAGCCCCAGCATTTT. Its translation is CASIPGGQPQHF.

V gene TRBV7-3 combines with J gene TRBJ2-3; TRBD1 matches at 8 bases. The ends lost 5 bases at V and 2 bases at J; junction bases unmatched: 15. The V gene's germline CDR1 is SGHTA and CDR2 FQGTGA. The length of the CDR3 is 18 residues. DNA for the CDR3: TGTGCCAGCAGCCAGGACAGGGTGGGTTATGGCTTCACAGATACGCAGTATTTT. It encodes CASSQDRVGYGFTDTQYF.

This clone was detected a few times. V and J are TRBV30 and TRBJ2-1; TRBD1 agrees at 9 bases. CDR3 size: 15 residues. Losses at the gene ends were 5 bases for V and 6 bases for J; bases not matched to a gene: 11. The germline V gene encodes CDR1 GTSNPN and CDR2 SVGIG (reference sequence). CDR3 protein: CAWGARDRDVNEQFF. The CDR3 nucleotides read TGTGCCTGGGGGGCACGGGACAGGGACGTCAATGAGCAGTTCTTC.

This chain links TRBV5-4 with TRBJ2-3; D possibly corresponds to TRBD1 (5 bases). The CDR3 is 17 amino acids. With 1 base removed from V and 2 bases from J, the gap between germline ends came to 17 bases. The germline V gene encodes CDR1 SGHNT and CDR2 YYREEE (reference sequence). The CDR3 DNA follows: TGTGCCAGCAGCTTGCGTGACCAGGGTACCTACACAGATACGCAGTATTTT. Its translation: CASSLRDQGTYTDTQYF.

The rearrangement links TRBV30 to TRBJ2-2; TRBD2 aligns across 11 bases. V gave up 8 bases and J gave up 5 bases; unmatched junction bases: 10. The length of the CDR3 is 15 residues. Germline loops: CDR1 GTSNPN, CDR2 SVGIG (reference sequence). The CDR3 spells CAGPTSGSLTGELFF. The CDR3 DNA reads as TGTGCCGGACCCACTAGCGGGAGTTTGACCGGGGAGCTGTTTTTT.

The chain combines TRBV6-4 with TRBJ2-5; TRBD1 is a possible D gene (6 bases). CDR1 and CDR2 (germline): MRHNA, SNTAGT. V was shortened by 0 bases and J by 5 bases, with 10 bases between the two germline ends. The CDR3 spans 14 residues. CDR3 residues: CASSDSAGAETQYF. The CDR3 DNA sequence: TGTGCCAGCAGTGACTCAGCAGGGGCTGAGACCCAGTACTTC.

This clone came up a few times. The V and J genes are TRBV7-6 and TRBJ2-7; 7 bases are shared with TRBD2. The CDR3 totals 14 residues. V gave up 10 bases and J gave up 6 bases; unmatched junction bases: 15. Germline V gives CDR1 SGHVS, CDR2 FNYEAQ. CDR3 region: CATSLLGGGGEQYF. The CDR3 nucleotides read TGTGCCACGTCACTGCTGGGTGGCGGGGGCGAGCAGTACTTC.

CDR3 in amino acids: CASSSFGTGELFF. The CDR3 nucleotides are TGTGCCAGCAGCTCCTTCGGTACCGGGGAGCTGTTTTTT. The chain links TRBV11-2 to TRBJ2-2, with D unresolved. Germline assignment: CDR1 SGHAT and CDR2 FQNNGV. There are 13 residues in the CDR3. V shed 4 bases and J shed 5 bases, with 8 bases lying between them. The entire variable domain, with the rest obtained from reference TRBV11-2 and TRBJ2-2, is as follows: EAGVAQSPRYKIIEKRQSVAFWCNPISGHATLYWYQQILGQGPKLLIQFQNNGVVDDSQLPKDRFSAERLKGVDSTLKIQPAKLEDSAVYLCASSSFGTGELFFGEGSRLTVL.

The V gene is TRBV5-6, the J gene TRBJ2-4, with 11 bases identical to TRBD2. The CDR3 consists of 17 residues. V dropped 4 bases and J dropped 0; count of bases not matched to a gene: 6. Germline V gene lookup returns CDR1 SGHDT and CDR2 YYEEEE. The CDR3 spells CASSLLAGGPAKNIQYF. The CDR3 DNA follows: TGTGCCAGCAGCCTATTAGCGGGAGGGCCAGCCAAAAACATTCAGTACTTC.

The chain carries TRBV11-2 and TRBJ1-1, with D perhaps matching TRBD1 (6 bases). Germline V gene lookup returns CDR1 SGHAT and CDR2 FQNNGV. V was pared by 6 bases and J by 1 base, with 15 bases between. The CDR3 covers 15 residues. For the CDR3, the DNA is TGTGCCAGCAGTTCCTACAGGGTCGCGAACACTGAAGCTTTCTTT. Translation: CASSSYRVANTEAFF.